These 22 T cell receptor beta chains were sequenced from one sample in a study of early stage breast cancer tumors. Produced via immunoSEQ multiplex PCR; TCRdb's table is partial and in-frame only. Among nearly 25,000 clones, 55% to 80% were seen once, and the ten largest hold about 10%. The sample comprised breast tumor tissue. Receptor source: a person in their sixties with breast cancer.

V gene TRBV19 combines with J gene TRBJ1-1; D is uncertain. This CDR3 contains 14 residues. Trimming took 3 bases from V and 0 from J, leaving 8 bases between them. The germline V gene encodes CDR1 LNHDA and CDR2 SQIVND (reference sequence). The CDR3 is CASSIQRLNTEAFF. As DNA, the CDR3 is TGTGCCAGTAGTATTCAACGGTTGAACACTGAAGCTTTCTTT.

This chain links TRBV28 with TRBJ2-7; TRBD2 agrees at 11 bases. V lost 4 bases, J lost 5 bases, and 7 bases stayed unmatched. CDR3 size: 15 residues. The V gene's germline CDR1 is MDHEN and CDR2 SYDVKM. The CDR3: CASSSLAGGFHEQYF. The CDR3 DNA is TGTGCCAGCAGTTCATTAGCGGGAGGGTTCCACGAGCAGTACTTC.

The chain links TRBV7-2 to TRBJ2-7; 7 nucleotides match TRBD2. J lost 0 bases, V lost 1 base, and 6 bases had no gene match. This CDR3 region has 16 residues. CDR1 and CDR2 (germline): SGHTA, FQGNSA. DNA of the CDR3: TGTGCCAGCAGCTTAGAAGGCGGGAGCGGCTCCTACGAGCAGTACTTC. It encodes CASSLEGGSGSYEQYF.

The gene calls are TRBV5-4 and TRBJ2-3, with 15 bases identical to TRBD2. The CDR3 has 19 residues. Germline V lookup: CDR1 SGHNT, CDR2 YYREEE (reference sequence). V lost 3 bases and J lost 3; bases outside the gene matches: 11. CDR3 sequence (DNA): TGTGCCAGCAGCTCGCCCCCGGGACTAGCGGGAGGAGTGACAGATACGCAGTATTTT. Protein sequence: CASSSPPGLAGGVTDTQYF.

This clone was seen just once. The genes are TRBV7-6 and TRBJ1-4; D is unclear. Trimming took 3 bases from V and 5 from J, leaving 13 bases between them. From germline, CDR1 is SGHVS and CDR2 FNYEAQ. The CDR3 runs 15 residues. The CDR3 here is CASSFQPGSNEKLFF. In nucleotides, the CDR3 is TGTGCCAGCAGCTTCCAGCCGGGGTCGAATGAAAAACTGTTTTTT. Filled out from reference TRBV7-6 and TRBJ1-4, the complete variable domain reads GAGVSQSPRYKVTKRGQDVALRCDPISGHVSLYWYRQALGQGPEFLTYFNYEAQQDKSGLPNDRFSAERPEGSISTLTIQRTEQRDSAMYRCASSFQPGSNEKLFFGSGTQLSVL.

V and J are TRBV27 and TRBJ1-2; 9 bases match TRBD1. Germline CDR1 reads MNHEY; CDR2 reads SMNVEV (reference sequence). This CDR3 contains 14 residues. V lost 5 bases, J lost 5 bases, and 6 bases stayed unmatched. CDR3 in amino acids: CASSTGQGRYGYTF. The CDR3 DNA sequence: TGTGCCAGCAGTACTGGACAGGGGAGGTATGGCTACACCTTC.

This clone was counted only a few times. In the same sample, other DNA sequences code for this CDR3. The chain is built from TRBV11-3 and TRBJ1-2; D may be TRBD1 (6 bases). The ends were cut back, 0 bases at V and 3 bases at J, with 8 bases in the middle. The germline gives CDR1 SGHNT, CDR2 YENEEA. CDR3 length: 14 amino acids. CDR3 in amino acids: CASSLEAGDYGYTF. The DNA for the CDR3 is TGTGCCAGCAGCTTAGAAGCAGGGGACTATGGCTACACCTTC.

The chain combines TRBV7-2 with TRBJ2-3; TRBD2 matches 12 bases. CDR1 and CDR2 (germline): SGHTA, FQGNSA. This CDR3 comprises 16 residues. V trimming: 5 bases; J trimming: 3 bases; junction bases outside the gene matches: 6. This CDR3 reads CASSPQLAGGTDTQYF. In DNA, the CDR3 is TGTGCCAGCAGCCCTCAACTAGCGGGGGGAACAGATACGCAGTATTTT. The complete variable domain, with remaining parts taken from reference TRBV7-2 and TRBJ2-3, reads GAGVSQSPSNKVTEKGKDVELRCDPISGHTALYWYRQSLGQGLEFLIYFQGNSAPDKSGLPSDRFSAERTGGSVSTLTIQRTQQEDSAVYLCASSPQLAGGTDTQYFGPGTRLTVL.

This chain links TRBV6-5 with TRBJ1-4, with 11 positions matching TRBD1. There are 13 residues in the CDR3. The V segment lost 6 bases and the J segment 12 bases; nucleotides outside the gene matches: 6. Germline assignment: CDR1 MNHEY and CDR2 SVGAGI. CDR3 loop: CASRRDRGWELFF. In nucleotides, the CDR3 is TGTGCCAGCAGAAGGGACAGGGGGTGGGAACTGTTTTTT.

V usage is TRBV30 and J usage is TRBJ1-4; tentative D call: TRBD1 (6 bases). V gave up 1 base and J gave up 0 bases, with 9 bases separating them. The germline V gene encodes CDR1 GTSNPN and CDR2 SVGIG (reference sequence). The CDR3 loop spans 15 amino acids. CDR3 coding DNA: TGTGCCTGGAGTGGGAGGACAGCAACTAATGAAAAACTGTTTTTT. Amino acid sequence: CAWSGRTATNEKLFF. Full variable domain (rest looked up from reference TRBV30 and TRBJ1-4): SQTIHQWPATLVQPVGSPLSLECTVEGTSNPNLYWYRQAAGRGLQLLFYSVGIGQISSEVPQNLSASRPQDRQFILSSKKLLLSDSGFYLCAWSGRTATNEKLFFGSGTQLSVL.

The gene calls are TRBV2 and TRBJ1-1; maybe TRBD1 (6 bases). The CDR3 is 16 residues long. The germline V gene has CDR1 SNHLY and CDR2 FYNNEI. Deletions cut 2 bases from V and 3 bases from J, with 16 bases between. CDR3 DNA sequence: TGTGCCAGCAGTGAATCGGGAGGGGGGGCCCACACTGAAGCTTTCTTT. Protein sequence: CASSESGGGAHTEAFF.

This chain links TRBV10-1 with TRBJ2-5; D is possibly TRBD2 (5 bases). Trimming shortened V by 3 bases and J by 1 base, and 12 bases separated the two germline ends. CDR3 length: 15 amino acids. In germline, CDR1 is WNHNN, CDR2 SYGVQD (reference sequence). The CDR3 DNA follows: TGCGCCAGCAGTGATGGCAGGACTTCCCAAGAGACCCAGTACTTC. Translated, it gives CASSDGRTSQETQYF.

V gene TRBV4-3 combines with J gene TRBJ2-5, with 10 bases fitting TRBD1. Looked up from germline, CDR1 is LGHNA and CDR2 is YSLEER. The CDR3 has 19 residues. Germline trimming cut 0 bases from V and 5 bases from J; bases unmatched to any gene: 15. CDR3 in amino acids: CASSQEARTGGDVGETQYF. In DNA form, the CDR3 reads TGCGCCAGCAGCCAAGAGGCCCGGACAGGGGGTGACGTGGGGGAGACCCAGTACTTC.

The rearrangement links TRBV18 to TRBJ2-7, with 12 bases aligning to TRBD1. The CDR3 covers 17 residues. J gave up 7 bases and V 3 bases, and 13 bases lay outside the gene matches. Looked up from germline, CDR1 is KGHSH and CDR2 is LQKENI. The CDR3 spells CASSPTTPGQGAGEQYF. CDR3 nucleotide sequence: TGTGCCAGCTCACCTACAACCCCGGGACAGGGGGCGGGTGAGCAGTACTTC. The full variable domain, completed using reference TRBV18 and TRBJ2-7, is NAGVMQNPRHLVRRRGQEARLRCSPMKGHSHVYWYRQLPEEGLKFMVYLQKENIIDESGMPKERFSAEFPKEGPSILRIQQVVRGDSAAYFCASSPTTPGQGAGEQYFGPGTRLTVT.

The chain has TRBV29-1 and TRBJ2-1; D might be TRBD2 (6 bases). CDR3 size: 17 residues. Trimming cost V 7 bases and J 5 bases, with 27 bases left between them. The germline CDR1 and CDR2 sequences are SQVTM and ANQGSEA. The CDR3 reads CSARGGALYSPDNEQFF. DNA for the CDR3: TGCAGCGCCCGAGGAGGGGCGCTTTACTCGCCTGACAATGAGCAGTTCTTC.

The V gene is TRBV10-3, the J gene TRBJ2-7; 10 nucleotides align to TRBD2. Unmatched junction bases numbered 5, after V lost 4 bases and J lost 5 bases. CDR3 length: 14 amino acids. Germline V lookup: CDR1 ENHRY, CDR2 SYGVKD. The CDR3 sequence is CAISGGSGRDEQYF. CDR3 sequence (DNA): TGTGCCATCAGTGGGGGGAGCGGGAGGGACGAGCAGTACTTC.

The DNA for the CDR3 is TGCGCCAGCAGCCAAGAGAGTTCGGGCAGGGCAAGGGCTTTCTTT. Translated: CASSQESSGRARAFF. The chain carries TRBV4-1 and TRBJ1-1; tentative D call: TRBD1 (5 bases). There are 15 residues in the CDR3. V lost 0 bases, J lost 11 bases, and 19 bases lay in between. The germline V gene has CDR1 MGHRA and CDR2 YSYEKL.

This clone has only a few counts. J is TRBJ1-2 and V is TRBV15; D gene unclear. This CDR3 is 13 amino acids long. V was clipped by 5 bases and J by 2 bases, with 9 bases between them. Germline values: CDR1 LNHNV, CDR2 YYDKDF (reference sequence). The CDR3 nucleotides are TGTGCCACCAGCCCAGGACTAAACTATGGCTACACCTTC. Amino acids: CATSPGLNYGYTF. Filled out from reference TRBV15 and TRBJ1-2, the complete variable domain reads DAMVIQNPRYQVTQFGKPVTLSCSQTLNHNVMYWYQQKSSQAPKLLFHYYDKDFNNEADTPDNFQSRRPNTSFCFLDIRSPGLGDTAMYLCATSPGLNYGYTFGSGTRLTVV.

DNA of the CDR3: TGTGCCAGCAGCGTAGGGCAAATGAACACTGAAGCTTTCTTT. This codes for CASSVGQMNTEAFF. The genes are TRBV9 and TRBJ1-1; D gene uncertain. CDR1 and CDR2 (germline): SGDLS, YYNGEE. V gave up 0 bases and J gave up 0 bases, with 6 bases separating them. CDR3 length equals 14 residues.

This chain links TRBV9 with TRBJ2-2; the match to TRBD2 covers 7 bases. The CDR3 extends over 14 amino acids. The V gene end was trimmed by 0 bases and the J gene end by 8 bases; junction bases not matched to a gene: 4. Germline V gives CDR1 SGDLS, CDR2 YYNGEE. DNA of the CDR3: TGTGCCAGCAGCGTAGAGGCTAGCGGAGGGGAGCTGTTTTTT. Encoded protein: CASSVEASGGELFF.

The chain joins TRBV5-1 to TRBJ1-1; D ambiguous. V was shortened by 4 bases and J by 1 base, with 11 bases between the two germline ends. There are 14 residues in the CDR3. Germline V CDR1 and CDR2: SGHRS, YFSETQ. Written as DNA, the CDR3 is TGCGCCAGCAGCCCAGGAAATCCGAACACTGAAGCTTTCTTT. It translates to CASSPGNPNTEAFF.

The chain employs TRBV6-5 and TRBJ2-5; 8 bases are a match to TRBD1. Germline V gives CDR1 MNHEY, CDR2 SVGAGI. J was trimmed by 4 bases and V by 5 bases; bases with no gene match: 9. CDR3 length: 15 amino acids. In DNA, the CDR3 is TGTGCCAGCAGTACTTTGGCAGGGGGCCGAGAGACCCAGTACTTC. This encodes CASSTLAGGRETQYF.